This TCR beta chain derives from a study of neoadjuvant anti-PD-1 for oral cavity cancer. Here immunoSEQ multiplex PCR was the method, and the copy in TCRdb shows in-frame clones only, minus some. The repertoire has roughly 14,000 clones, 62% of them found once; the top ten carry about 2.4%. Trimming removed 10 bases from V and 6 bases from J; junction bases left unmatched: 9. Germline values: CDR1 MNHNS, CDR2 SASEGT. The length of the CDR3 is 13 residues. The gene calls are TRBV6-1 and TRBJ2-1; 7 bases align to TRBD1. The receptor was derived from a person aged 40 to 85 with oral cavity squamous cell carcinoma. Specimen: PBMCs, collected before nivolumab (anti-PD-1) treatment. The CDR3, as DNA: TGTGCCACCAAAGAGACAGGGACCAATGAGCAGTTCTTC. This gives the protein CATKETGTNEQFF.